The clone carrying this TCR beta chain was seen only a few times. This record comes from a study of regulatory T cells in long-lasting Graves disease. Through Arm-PCR of CDR3 regions and iRepertoire HTBI primers, TCR beta libraries were built. Using its own MiXCR run on the multiplex PCR reads, TCRdb lists one record per CDR3 protein. The sample includes some 370,000 distinct CDR3 sequences, less than 25% of them seen just once. V was shortened by 3 bases and J by 7 bases, with 12 bases between the two germline ends. Looked up from germline, CDR1 is SQVTM and CDR2 is ANQGSEA. This CDR3 is built from 12 residues. Sample time point: persistent/refractory GD, antithyroid drugs over 5 years with positive TRAb. Preparation of the TCR library used RNA extracted from PBMCs.

The V gene is TRBV29-1, the J gene TRBJ2-5, with D unclear. The sequencing used peripheral blood mononuclear cells (PBMCs), collected when the disease was refractory, from a patient treated with antithyroid drugs. This TCR derives from a female donor with Graves disease. The chain's CDR3 is CSVDLTPGTQYF. The CDR3 nucleotides read TGCAGCGTTGATTTAACCCCTGGGACCCAGTACTTC.